The 20 T cell receptor beta chains in this list originate from one sample, sequenced in a study of control samples from healthy donors and cancer patients. TCRdb keeps only in-frame clones here, not all; method: immunoSEQ multiplex PCR. The table shows some 130,000 clones, with about 95% occurring only once. Material: blood. Every receptor here comes from a man aged 30 to 39 in good health.

The chain uses TRBV20-1 and TRBJ2-7; 9 positions agree with TRBD1. V lost 3 bases to trimming and J lost 2 bases; unmatched junction nucleotides: 11. The CDR3 covers 16 residues. The germline CDR1 and CDR2 sequences are DFQATT and SNEGSKA (reference sequence). CDR3 in amino acids: CSASLHPGTGTYEQYF. The CDR3 DNA reads TGCAGTGCTAGTTTACATCCCGGGACAGGGACCTACGAGCAGTACTTC.

V is TRBV28 and J is TRBJ1-5, with 11 bases that match TRBD1. Germline V gene lookup returns CDR1 MDHEN and CDR2 SYDVKM. Trimming at V came to 5 bases and at J to 8 bases, leaving 11 bases not matched to a gene. This CDR3 is built from 16 residues. CDR3 nucleotide sequence: TGTGCCAGCAGTCTTATACGGACAGGGGGCTGGGAGCCCCAGCATTTT. Translating it yields CASSLIRTGGWEPQHF.

The V gene is TRBV9, the J gene TRBJ1-2, with D hard to call. V lost 0 bases and J 5 bases, leaving 11 bases between the germline ends. CDR3 length equals 14 residues. Looked up from germline, CDR1 is SGDLS and CDR2 is YYNGEE. CDR3 coding DNA: TGTGCCAGCAGCGTAGGGAATGCAGGATATGGCTACACCTTC. It encodes CASSVGNAGYGYTF.

The chain joins TRBV6-5 to TRBJ2-3, with 9 nucleotides matching TRBD2. CDR1 is MNHEY and CDR2 is SVGAGI in the germline V gene. This CDR3 has 16 amino acids. The junction had 5 bases not matched to a gene; V was cut back by 4 bases and J by 0 bases. CDR3 residues: CASSSPSGASTDTQYF. CDR3 in DNA: TGTGCCAGCAGTTCCCCTAGCGGGGCTAGCACAGATACGCAGTATTTT.

The chain carries TRBV7-2 and TRBJ1-1, with D possibly matching TRBD1 (5 bases). V was cut by 0 bases and J by 5 bases, with 10 bases left in between. Germline CDR1 SGHTA, CDR2 FQGNSA. The CDR3 runs 14 residues. The CDR3 loop is CASSLAGRATEAFF. The DNA of the CDR3 is TGTGCCAGCAGCTTAGCGGGCAGGGCAACTGAAGCTTTCTTT.

The CDR3 bases are TGTGCCAGTAGTCCCGCCGGGGGCGACCTCTATGGCTACACCTTC. Amino acid sequence: CASSPAGGDLYGYTF. The chain links TRBV19 to TRBJ1-2; weak D call: TRBD1 (6 bases). V lost 5 bases and J lost 4, with 17 bases in between. Germline-derived CDR1 and CDR2 are LNHDA and SQIVND (reference sequence). The CDR3 is made up of 15 amino acids. The entire variable domain, with the rest obtained from reference TRBV19 and TRBJ1-2, is as follows: DGGITQSPKYLFRKEGQNVTLSCEQNLNHDAMYWYRQDPGQGLRLIYYSQIVNDFQKGDIAEGYSVSREKKESFPLTVTSAQKNPTAFYLCASSPAGGDLYGYTFGSGTRLTVV.

The chain links TRBV7-9 to TRBJ1-2; no reliable D call. The CDR3 runs 16 residues. Germline CDR1 is SEHNR and CDR2 is FQNEAQ (reference sequence). The V end was cut by 1 base, the J end by 0 bases, with 12 bases between. The CDR3 DNA reads as TGTGCCAGCAGCTTAGTTCGAGGATATTCTAACTATGGCTACACCTTC. Amino acid sequence: CASSLVRGYSNYGYTF.

The genes are TRBV3-1 (or the pseudogene TRBV3-2) and TRBJ1-1; no firm D call. V was trimmed by 1 base and J by 0 bases, leaving 9 bases between them. The CDR3 length is 15 residues. Germline loops: CDR1 LGHDT, CDR2 YNNKEL (reference sequence). CDR3 DNA: TGTGCCAGCAGCCAAGTGGCCAGTTTGAACACTGAAGCTTTCTTT. It is translated as CASSQVASLNTEAFF.

The chain uses TRBV14 and TRBJ1-1; D ambiguous. CDR3 size: 18 residues. The ends were cut back, 0 bases at V and 5 bases at J, with 22 bases in the middle. Germline CDR1 reads SGHDN; CDR2 reads FVKESK. CDR3 sequence: CASSQDLFGALVRTEAFF. CDR3 bases: TGTGCCAGCAGCCAAGACCTTTTCGGAGCCCTAGTGCGGACTGAAGCTTTCTTT. Filled out from reference TRBV14 and TRBJ1-1, the complete variable domain reads EAGVTQFPSHSVIEKGQTVTLRCDPISGHDNLYWYRRVMGKEIKFLLHFVKESKQDESGMPNNRFLAERTGGTYSTLKVQPAELEDSGVYFCASSQDLFGALVRTEAFFGQGTRLTVV.

The chain recombines TRBV18 with TRBJ2-6; the D gene is possibly TRBD2 (6 bases). The V gene's germline CDR1 is KGHSH and CDR2 LQKENI. V lost 4 bases, J lost 0 bases, and 22 bases lay in between. This CDR3 is 20 amino acids long. The CDR3, as DNA: TGTGCCAGCTCACAAAGGAGGGGCCAGCCTCGCCCCTCTGGGGCCAACGTCCTGACTTTC. Translating it yields CASSQRRGQPRPSGANVLTF.

The rearrangement joins TRBV9 to TRBJ2-5; D is possibly TRBD1 or TRBD2 (5 bases each). The V end lost 0 bases, the J end lost 4 bases, and 16 bases lay between the germline ends. Germline CDR1 reads SGDLS; CDR2 reads YYNGEE. This CDR3 is 16 amino acids long. The CDR3 DNA is TGTGCCAGCAGCGTAGGTGGGGGAGACTTGGGAGAGACCCAGTACTTC. The encoded protein is CASSVGGGDLGETQYF.

V and J are TRBV4-2 and TRBJ2-1; TRBD2 matches 12 bases. V lost 2 bases to trimming and J lost 0 bases; unmatched junction nucleotides: 14. This CDR3 spans 21 amino acids. Per the germline V gene, CDR1 is LGHNA and CDR2 is YNFKEQ. DNA for the CDR3: TGTGCCAGCAGCCAACCTTCCTTCAAAGGACTAGCGGGGAGCTCCTACAATGAGCAGTTCTTC. It translates to CASSQPSFKGLAGSSYNEQFF.

This clone has only one observation. The V gene is TRBV5-1, the J gene TRBJ2-5, with 11 bases aligning to TRBD2. The CDR3 runs to 18 residues. The V and J ends lost 0 bases and 3 bases, in that order; junction bases with no gene match: 10. The germline CDR1 and CDR2 sequences are SGHRS and YFSETQ. The chain's CDR3 is CASSLGPASGGMEETQYF. The CDR3 DNA sequence: TGCGCCAGCAGCTTGGGTCCGGCTAGCGGGGGGATGGAAGAGACCCAGTACTTC. The whole variable domain, filled in from reference TRBV5-1 and TRBJ2-5, reads KAGVTQTPRYLIKTRGQQVTLSCSPISGHRSVSWYQQTPGQGLQFLFEYFSETQRNKGNFPGRFSGRQFSNSRSEMNVSTLELGDSALYLCASSLGPASGGMEETQYFGPGTRLLVL.

The chain links TRBV6-4 to TRBJ2-3; 10 bases match TRBD2. Germline CDR1 and CDR2: MRHNA and SNTAGT. The CDR3 totals 15 residues. Trimming removed 5 bases from V and 1 base from J; junction bases left unmatched: 3. The CDR3 here is CASSSSGGGTDTQYF. CDR3 coding DNA: TGTGCCAGCAGTTCAAGCGGGGGGGGCACAGATACGCAGTATTTT.

The V call is TRBV6-1, the J call TRBJ1-1, with unresolved D. CDR3 size: 17 residues. Germline V gene data show CDR1 as MNHNS and CDR2 as SASEGT. V was trimmed by 3 bases and J by 1 base, leaving 18 bases between them. As DNA, the CDR3 is TGTGCCAGCAGTGATGGTGCCGCTGGGTGGGGGAACACTGAAGCTTTCTTT. Amino acid sequence: CASSDGAAGWGNTEAFF.

This chain connects TRBV11-2 to TRBJ1-1; D gene uncertain. The ends were cut back, 4 bases at V and 10 bases at J, with 10 bases in the middle. The CDR3 length is 11 residues. CDR1 and CDR2 (germline): SGHAT, FQNNGV. Written as DNA, the CDR3 is TGTGCCAGCAGCTCCTCCTTTCGAGCTTTCTTT. It translates to CASSSSFRAFF.

This chain uses TRBV12-3 or TRBV12-4 with TRBJ1-2; possible D gene TRBD1, 6 bases. Deletions cut 7 bases from V and 6 bases from J, with 12 bases between. CDR3 length equals 12 residues. The CDR3 protein is CASNRGTDGYTF. Here the CDR3 DNA reads TGTGCCAGCAATAGGGGGACCGATGGCTACACCTTC.

The chain employs TRBV18 and TRBJ1-4, with D perhaps TRBD1 (5 bases). CDR1 KGHSH and CDR2 LQKENI come from the germline V gene. Trimming removed 0 bases from V and 7 bases from J, with 18 bases in between. The CDR3 consists of 17 residues. The CDR3 DNA follows: TGTGCCAGCTCACCACCAAACGGAAGGGGAGAGGGTGAAAAACTGTTTTTT. Protein: CASSPPNGRGEGEKLFF.

The chain joins TRBV3-1 (or the pseudogene TRBV3-2) to TRBJ1-2, with D uncertain. V lost 0 bases and J lost 2, with 16 bases in between. This CDR3 comprises 17 residues. Germline CDR1 LGHDT, CDR2 YNNKEL (reference sequence). CDR3 amino acids: CASSQEFRRWSNYGYTF. The CDR3 DNA reads as TGTGCCAGCAGCCAAGAGTTCAGGCGGTGGTCCAACTATGGCTACACCTTC.

The CDR3 DNA sequence: TGTGCCAGCTCACCGGGACAGGGGTCGGATGGCTACACCTTC. This sequence encodes CASSPGQGSDGYTF. V gene TRBV18 combines with J gene TRBJ1-2; 10 bases are a match to TRBD1. V lost 3 bases, J lost 6 bases, and 4 bases stayed unmatched. The CDR3 is 14 residues long. CDR1 KGHSH and CDR2 LQKENI come from the germline V gene.